The 26 T cell receptor beta chains presented below share a single source sample, sequenced in a study of blood T cell repertoires in COVID-19. Profiled with immunoSEQ multiplex PCR; TCRdb holds only in-frame clones, not every one. This table has 140,000 to 150,000 clones, approximately 82% appearing once. The specimen sequenced was peripheral blood. These receptors were collected from a human donor with acute or convalescent COVID-19. The donor label of this sample is uncertain.

This clone was recorded once. The genes are TRBV29-1 and TRBJ2-7; the D is unclear. The V and J ends lost 5 bases and 9 bases respectively, with 17 bases between them. Germline V gives CDR1 SQVTM, CDR2 ANQGSEA. This CDR3 is 12 amino acids long. The CDR3 bases are TGCAGCGTTACCATACTTGGGCCCGCGCAGTACTTC. Translating gives CSVTILGPAQYF.

The chain links TRBV12-5 to TRBJ2-1; D is undetermined. CDR1 is LGHNT and CDR2 is FRNRAP in the germline V gene. The CDR3 length is 12 residues. V gave up 0 bases and J gave up 15 bases, with 12 bases separating them. CDR3 coding DNA: TGTGCTAGTGGTTTGGTACCCACCAACATGTTCTTC. The encoded protein is CASGLVPTNMFF. The complete variable domain, with remaining parts taken from reference TRBV12-5 and TRBJ2-1, reads DARVTQTPRHKVTEMGQEVTMRCQPILGHNTVFWYRQTMMQGLELLAYFRNRAPLDDSGMPKDRFSAEMPDATLATLKIQPSEPRDSAVYFCASGLVPTNMFFGPGTRLTVL.

The chain carries TRBV2 and TRBJ1-2, with no clear D. Germline V lookup: CDR1 SNHLY, CDR2 FYNNEI. CDR3 length equals 16 residues. Trimming cost V 7 bases and J 3 bases, with 21 bases left between them. CDR3 sequence (DNA): TGTGCCAGCACTTCCGACATGTTAATGGGCCACTATGGCTACACCTTC. Translated: CASTSDMLMGHYGYTF.

The chain recombines TRBV19 with TRBJ2-5, with 9 nucleotides matching TRBD1. V dropped 5 bases and J dropped 5; count of bases not matched to a gene: 3. This CDR3 comprises 13 residues. Germline CDR1 is LNHDA and CDR2 is SQIVND (reference sequence). The CDR3 DNA sequence: TGTGCCAGTAGTTGGACAGGGGCGGAGACCCAGTACTTC. Translation gives CASSWTGAETQYF.

The gene calls are TRBV6-2 or TRBV6-3 and TRBJ1-3; D is unclear. This CDR3 is 15 amino acids long. Per the germline V gene, CDR1 is MNHEY and CDR2 is SVGEGT. Trimming shortened V by 4 bases and J by 4 bases, and 14 bases separated the two germline ends. The CDR3 is CASSFLPSSGNTIYF. CDR3 DNA sequence: TGTGCCAGCAGTTTCCTACCGAGTTCCGGAAACACCATATATTTT.

The count of this clone is one. The chain has TRBV2 and TRBJ1-6, with a weak D call TRBD1 (6 bases). The CDR3 is 12 residues long. The germline gives CDR1 SNHLY, CDR2 FYNNEI. V lost 7 bases and J 10 bases, leaving 11 bases between the germline ends. CDR3 nucleotide sequence: TGTGCCAGCACCGAACAGGGATCACCCCTCCACTTT. Translated, it gives CASTEQGSPLHF.

The chain has TRBV28 and TRBJ1-3; D possibly corresponds to TRBD1 (6 bases). CDR3 length equals 17 residues. V was trimmed by 4 bases and J by 2 bases, leaving 18 bases between them. Germline loops: CDR1 MDHEN, CDR2 SYDVKM. CDR3 sequence reads: CASSSPRLTGPGNTIYF. The CDR3 region has the DNA TGTGCCAGCAGTTCCCCGCGCCTGACAGGACCTGGAAACACCATATATTTT.

This clone appeared a single time. CDR3 nucleotides: TGTGCCAGCAGCTTACAGGGTGATGGCTACACCTTC. Its protein product is CASSLQGDGYTF. J is TRBJ1-2 and V is TRBV7-9; D is possibly TRBD1 (5 bases). Trimming pared 2 bases from V and 6 bases from J, leaving 7 bases between. The CDR3 consists of 12 residues. Germline lookup yields CDR1 SEHNR and CDR2 FQNEAQ (reference sequence). The variable domain in full, with the rest retrieved from reference TRBV7-9 and TRBJ1-2, is DTGVSQNPRHKITKRGQNVTFRCDPISEHNRLYWYRQTLGQGPEFLTYFQNEAQLEKSRLLSDRFSAERPKGSFSTLEIQRTEQGDSAMYLCASSLQGDGYTFGSGTRLTVV.

The chain's CDR3 is CASSTWTDTEAFF. The CDR3 nucleotides are TGTGCCAGCAGCACTTGGACAGACACTGAAGCTTTCTTT. The rearrangement links TRBV7-2 to TRBJ1-1; maybe TRBD1 (6 bases). Germline assignment: CDR1 SGHTA and CDR2 FQGNSA. Trimming pared 5 bases from V and 3 bases from J, leaving 10 bases between. The CDR3 spans 13 residues.

The V gene is TRBV6-6, the J gene TRBJ2-7; TRBD1 agrees at 8 bases. Germline-derived CDR1 and CDR2 are MNHNY and SVGAGI (reference sequence). CDR3 size: 13 residues. With 6 bases clipped from V and 6 bases from J, the junction kept 7 bases outside the gene matches. In DNA, the CDR3 is TGTGCCAGCAGCGACAGGGGAGTCAGCGAGCAGTACTTC. It is translated as CASSDRGVSEQYF.

The chain uses TRBV7-9 and TRBJ1-1; D may be TRBD1 (5 bases). This CDR3 has 14 residues. The ends were cut back, 3 bases at V and 1 base at J, with 9 bases in the middle. Looked up from germline, CDR1 is SEHNR and CDR2 is FQNEAQ (reference sequence). CDR3 bases: TGTGCCAGCAGCTTCGAGACAGAGAACACTGAAGCTTTCTTT. Protein product: CASSFETENTEAFF.

The chain has TRBV2 and TRBJ1-2; 11 bases are shared with TRBD1. CDR1 and CDR2 from the germline V gene are SNHLY and FYNNEI. Unmatched junction bases numbered 3, after V lost 4 bases and J lost 5 bases. This CDR3 is 14 amino acids long. DNA of the CDR3: TGTGCCAGCAGTGGGACAGGGGGCAATTATGGCTACACCTTC. Protein sequence: CASSGTGGNYGYTF.

The rearrangement uses TRBV11-1 and TRBJ1-2, with D perhaps matching TRBD1 (5 bases). The germline CDR1 and CDR2 sequences are SGHAT and FQDESV (reference sequence). The V gene lost 5 bases and the J gene lost 9 bases, with 19 bases spanning the gap. CDR3 length equals 14 residues. CDR3 residues: CASSNRDSPLSYTF. CDR3 DNA: TGTGCCAGCAGCAACCGGGACTCCCCTTTGAGCTACACCTTC.

The chain couples TRBV4-2 to TRBJ2-7; D may be TRBD2 (6 bases). The germline gives CDR1 LGHNA, CDR2 YNFKEQ. V was shortened by 4 bases and J by 1 base, with 17 bases between the two germline ends. This CDR3 is built from 16 residues. CDR3 residues: CASSRPGVGESYEQYF. CDR3 nucleotide sequence: TGTGCCAGCAGCCGCCCGGGGGTGGGGGAGTCCTACGAGCAGTACTTC.

This clone was counted once. The CDR3, as DNA: TGTGCCACCAGCAGAGATCAGGTTGTAAATGAAAAACTGTTTTTT. Translated, it gives CATSRDQVVNEKLFF. The chain has TRBV15 and TRBJ1-4; no reliable D call. The CDR3 runs 15 residues. Per germline, CDR1 LNHNV and CDR2 YYDKDF (reference sequence). Deletions cut 0 bases from V and 5 bases from J, with 10 bases between.

The rearrangement uses TRBV3-1 (or the pseudogene TRBV3-2) and TRBJ1-2; D remains ambiguous. Germline CDR1 reads LGHDT; CDR2 reads YNNKEL (reference sequence). Trimming cost V 0 bases and J 4 bases, with 12 bases left between them. This CDR3 comprises 15 residues. CDR3 region: CASSQDLSGSYGYTF. DNA for the CDR3: TGTGCCAGCAGCCAAGATCTTTCGGGAAGCTATGGCTACACCTTC.

This chain connects TRBV10-3 to TRBJ1-5; 12 nucleotides line up with TRBD1. V was clipped by 3 bases and J by 6 bases; unmatched bases: 12. Germline V gene data show CDR1 as ENHRY and CDR2 as SYGVKD. The length of the CDR3 is 18 residues. CDR3 DNA: TGTGCCATCAGTGACTCACTCCCGGGACAGGGGGCGGGTCAGCCCCAGCATTTT. This codes for CAISDSLPGQGAGQPQHF.

The gene calls are TRBV14 and TRBJ2-3; D is possibly TRBD1 (5 bases). In germline, CDR1 is SGHDN, CDR2 FVKESK. The CDR3 has 14 amino acids. Between the trimmed V and J ends, which lost 4 bases and 1 base, there was a span of 9 bases. The CDR3: CASSPLGRTDTQYF. Written as DNA, the CDR3 is TGTGCCAGCAGCCCCCTGGGGCGCACAGATACGCAGTATTTT. The variable domain in full, with the rest retrieved from reference TRBV14 and TRBJ2-3, is EAGVTQFPSHSVIEKGQTVTLRCDPISGHDNLYWYRRVMGKEIKFLLHFVKESKQDESGMPNNRFLAERTGGTYSTLKVQPAELEDSGVYFCASSPLGRTDTQYFGPGTRLTVL.

The rearrangement links TRBV27 to TRBJ2-3; 8 bases match TRBD2. The CDR3 contains 12 residues. Germline V lookup: CDR1 MNHEY, CDR2 SMNVEV (reference sequence). Trimming removed 6 bases from V and 8 bases from J; junction bases left unmatched: 4. The CDR3, as DNA: TGTGCCAGCAGCCCACGGGGGGGTACGCAGTATTTT. It is translated as CASSPRGGTQYF.

V and J are TRBV5-4 and TRBJ1-1; 9 nucleotides agree with TRBD1. CDR1 and CDR2 (germline): SGHNT, YYREEE (reference sequence). This CDR3 is 14 amino acids long. The V segment lost 4 bases and the J segment 2 bases; nucleotides outside the gene matches: 3. CDR3 coding DNA: TGTGCCAGCAGCCCGGGACAGGGTAACACTGAAGCTTTCTTT. This sequence encodes CASSPGQGNTEAFF.

This clone was picked up a small number of times. The chain employs TRBV7-8 and TRBJ2-4, with 10 bases identical to TRBD2. CDR1 SGHVS and CDR2 FQNEAQ come from the germline V gene. Trimming cost V 3 bases and J 5 bases; bases outside gene matches: 4. The CDR3 runs 15 residues. CDR3 protein: CASSLEGLAENIQYF. CDR3 bases: TGTGCCAGCAGCTTGGAAGGACTAGCGGAAAACATTCAGTACTTC.

V gene TRBV5-4 combines with J gene TRBJ2-3; 8 bases align to TRBD2. CDR1 and CDR2 from the germline V gene are SGHNT and YYREEE (reference sequence). CDR3 length: 15 residues. V shed 1 base and J 4 bases; nucleotides not matched to a gene: 5. The CDR3 is CASSLKLADADTQYF. Written as DNA, the CDR3 is TGTGCCAGCAGCTTGAAACTAGCGGACGCAGATACGCAGTATTTT.

V and J are TRBV5-1 and TRBJ1-5; 10 bases agree with TRBD1. V trimming: 4 bases; J trimming: 6 bases; junction bases outside the gene matches: 7. Per the germline V gene, CDR1 is SGHRS and CDR2 is YFSETQ. This CDR3 comprises 15 residues. The DNA for the CDR3 is TGCGCCAGCAGCCAGACAGGGGGCGCGGGTCAGCCCCAGCATTTT. It encodes CASSQTGGAGQPQHF.

CDR3 bases: TGTGCCAGTAGTATTCGGGGGGACAGGGGACAAGAGACCCAGTACTTC. Translation: CASSIRGDRGQETQYF. The V and J genes are TRBV19 and TRBJ2-5; 10 nucleotides line up with TRBD1. V shed 3 bases, J shed 2 bases, and the junction held 6 bases outside the gene matches. Germline V gives CDR1 LNHDA, CDR2 SQIVND (reference sequence). CDR3 size: 16 residues.

This clone came up once. V and J are TRBV19 and TRBJ1-2; 7 positions match TRBD1. Germline CDR1 reads LNHDA; CDR2 reads SQIVND (reference sequence). After removal of 5 bases from V and 2 bases from J, the junction contained 8 bases not matched to a gene. The CDR3 length is 15 residues. The CDR3 loop reads CASSSEGQINYGYTF. CDR3 nucleotides: TGTGCCAGTAGTTCCGAGGGACAGATCAACTATGGCTACACCTTC.

The chain has TRBV19 and TRBJ2-7; 10 nucleotides line up with TRBD1. Germline values: CDR1 LNHDA, CDR2 SQIVND (reference sequence). Germline trimming cut 3 bases from V and 6 bases from J; bases unmatched to any gene: 8. This CDR3 has 15 amino acids. CDR3: CASSIGRTGGPEQYF. In DNA form, the CDR3 reads TGTGCCAGTAGTATCGGACGGACAGGGGGACCCGAGCAGTACTTC.